These 2 T cell receptor beta chains were all obtained from the same sample, sequenced in a study of blood T cell repertoires in COVID-19. Produced via immunoSEQ multiplex PCR; TCRdb's table is partial and in-frame only. The sample has about 140,000 clones, just under 85% seen once. The sample taken for sequencing was PBMCs or T cells enriched from blood (not recorded which). These receptors were collected from a woman aged 40 to 49 who had recovered from COVID-19.

This clone has a handful of counts. The V call is TRBV27, the J call TRBJ2-1; 9 bases match TRBD1. Germline trimming cut 3 bases from V and 5 bases from J; bases unmatched to any gene: 5. Germline CDR1 MNHEY, CDR2 SMNVEV (reference sequence). This CDR3 is built from 15 residues. The CDR3 DNA reads TGTGCCAGCAGTTTCCCCGGACAGGGGCACAATGAGCAGTTCTTC. This encodes CASSFPGQGHNEQFF.

The gene calls are TRBV2 and TRBJ1-3; no definite D call. The V gene lost 5 bases and the J gene lost 0 bases, with 8 bases spanning the gap. There are 14 residues in the CDR3. Germline V gene sequence: CDR1 SNHLY, CDR2 FYNNEI. As DNA, the CDR3 is TGTGCCAGCAGTCCCACAGTCTCTGGAAACACCATATATTTT. It is translated as CASSPTVSGNTIYF.